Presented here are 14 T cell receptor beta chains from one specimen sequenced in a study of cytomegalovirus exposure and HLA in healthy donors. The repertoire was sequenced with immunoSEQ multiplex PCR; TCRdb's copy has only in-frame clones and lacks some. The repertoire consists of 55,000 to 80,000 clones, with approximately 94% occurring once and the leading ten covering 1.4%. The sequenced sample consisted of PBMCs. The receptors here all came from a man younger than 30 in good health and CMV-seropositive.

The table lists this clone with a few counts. The CDR3 is CASSLGARLAYEQYF. The CDR3 region has the DNA TGTGCCAGCAGTTTAGGTGCCCGACTCGCCTACGAGCAGTACTTC. The chain uses TRBV27 and TRBJ2-7; D gene unclear. Germline lookup yields CDR1 MNHEY and CDR2 SMNVEV (reference sequence). The CDR3 totals 15 residues. With 2 bases removed from V and 2 bases from J, the gap between germline ends came to 13 bases.

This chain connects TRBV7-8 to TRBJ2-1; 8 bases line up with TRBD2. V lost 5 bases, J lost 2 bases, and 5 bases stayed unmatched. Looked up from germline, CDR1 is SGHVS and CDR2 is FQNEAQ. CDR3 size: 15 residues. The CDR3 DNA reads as TGTGCCAGCAGCCAGCCGGGGGGGCCCTACAATGAGCAGTTCTTC. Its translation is CASSQPGGPYNEQFF.

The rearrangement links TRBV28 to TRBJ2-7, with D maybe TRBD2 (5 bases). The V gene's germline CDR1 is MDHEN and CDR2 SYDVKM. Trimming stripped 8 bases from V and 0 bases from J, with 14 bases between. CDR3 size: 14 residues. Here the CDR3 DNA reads TGTGCCAGCGGCCTGACGGGGAACTCCTACGAGCAGTACTTC. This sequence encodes CASGLTGNSYEQYF.

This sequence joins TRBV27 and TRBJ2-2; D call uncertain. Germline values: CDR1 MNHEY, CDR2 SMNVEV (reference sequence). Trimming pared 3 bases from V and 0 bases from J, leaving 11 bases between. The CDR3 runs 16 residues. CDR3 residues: CASSFLTFANTGELFF. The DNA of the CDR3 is TGTGCCAGCAGTTTTCTAACTTTTGCGAACACCGGGGAGCTGTTTTTT.

The CDR3 region is CASSYRGQESGYTF. CDR3 nucleotides: TGTGCCAGCAGTTATAGGGGGCAGGAGAGTGGCTACACCTTC. The chain carries TRBV6-6 and TRBJ1-2, with TRBD1 matching over 7 bases. The CDR3 runs to 14 residues. Germline CDR1 MNHNY, CDR2 SVGAGI (reference sequence). The ends lost 3 bases at V and 7 bases at J; junction bases unmatched: 8.

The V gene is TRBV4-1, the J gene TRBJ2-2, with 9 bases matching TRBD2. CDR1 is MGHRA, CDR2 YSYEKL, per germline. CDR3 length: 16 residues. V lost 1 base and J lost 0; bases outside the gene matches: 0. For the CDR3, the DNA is TGCGCCAGCAGCCAAGGACTAGCGGCGAACACCGGGGAGCTGTTTTTT. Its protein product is CASSQGLAANTGELFF.

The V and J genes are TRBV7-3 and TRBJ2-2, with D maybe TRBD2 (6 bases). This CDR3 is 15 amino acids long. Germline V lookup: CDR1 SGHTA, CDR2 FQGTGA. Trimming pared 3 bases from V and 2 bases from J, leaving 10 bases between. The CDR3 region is CASSFGTPNTGELFF. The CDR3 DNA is TGTGCCAGCAGCTTCGGGACTCCCAACACCGGGGAGCTGTTTTTT. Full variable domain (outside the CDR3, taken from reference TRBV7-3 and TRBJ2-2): GAGVSQTPSNKVTEKGKYVELRCDPISGHTALYWYRQSLGQGPEFLIYFQGTGAADDSGLPNDRFFAVRPEGSVSTLKIQRTERGDSAVYLCASSFGTPNTGELFFGEGSRLTVL.

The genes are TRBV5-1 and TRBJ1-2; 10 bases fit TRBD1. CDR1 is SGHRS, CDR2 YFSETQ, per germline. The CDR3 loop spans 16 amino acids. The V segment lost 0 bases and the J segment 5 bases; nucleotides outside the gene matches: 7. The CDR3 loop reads CASSLEGGQGSYGYTF. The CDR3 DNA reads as TGCGCCAGCAGCTTGGAAGGGGGACAGGGGAGTTATGGCTACACCTTC.

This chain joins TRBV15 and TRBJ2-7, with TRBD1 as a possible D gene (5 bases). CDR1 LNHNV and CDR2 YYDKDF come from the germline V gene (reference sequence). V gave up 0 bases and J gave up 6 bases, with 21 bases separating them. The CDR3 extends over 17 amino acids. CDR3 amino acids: CATSRDGIRVSGLEQYF. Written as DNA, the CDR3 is TGTGCCACCAGCAGAGATGGGATCAGGGTCTCAGGTCTCGAGCAGTACTTC.

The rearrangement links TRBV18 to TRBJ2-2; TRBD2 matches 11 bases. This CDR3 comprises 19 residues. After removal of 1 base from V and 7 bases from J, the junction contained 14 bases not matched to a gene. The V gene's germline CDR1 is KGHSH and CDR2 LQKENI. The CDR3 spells CASSPQELLAGVAGGELFF. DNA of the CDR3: TGTGCCAGCTCACCACAAGAACTACTAGCGGGAGTCGCGGGCGGGGAGCTGTTTTTT.

Here the CDR3 reads CASSSPGLAAEQYF. In DNA, the CDR3 is TGCGCCAGCAGCTCTCCGGGACTAGCGGCCGAGCAGTACTTC. This chain uses TRBV5-1 with TRBJ2-7; 11 bases fit TRBD2. This CDR3 region has 14 residues. With V trimmed by 3 bases and J by 6 bases, 5 bases remained unmatched. Germline V lookup: CDR1 SGHRS, CDR2 YFSETQ. Based on the CDR3 plus reference TRBV5-1 and TRBJ2-7, the full variable domain is KAGVTQTPRYLIKTRGQQVTLSCSPISGHRSVSWYQQTPGQGLQFLFEYFSETQRNKGNFPGRFSGRQFSNSRSEMNVSTLELGDSALYLCASSSPGLAAEQYFGPGTRLTVT.

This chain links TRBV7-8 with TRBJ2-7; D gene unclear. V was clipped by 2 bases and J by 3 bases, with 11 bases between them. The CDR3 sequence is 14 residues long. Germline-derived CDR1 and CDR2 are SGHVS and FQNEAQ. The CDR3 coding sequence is TGTGCCAGCAGCTTAATTGTATCTAACTACGAGCAGTACTTC. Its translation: CASSLIVSNYEQYF. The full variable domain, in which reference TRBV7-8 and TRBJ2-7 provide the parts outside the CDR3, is GAGVSQSPRYKVAKRGQDVALRCDPISGHVSLFWYQQALGQGPEFLTYFQNEAQLDKSGLPSDRFFAERPEGSVSTLKIQRTQQEDSAVYLCASSLIVSNYEQYFGPGTRLTVT.

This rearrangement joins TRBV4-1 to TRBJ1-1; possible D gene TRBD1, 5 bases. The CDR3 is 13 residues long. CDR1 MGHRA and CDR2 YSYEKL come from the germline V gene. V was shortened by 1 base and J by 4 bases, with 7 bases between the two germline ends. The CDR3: CASSQGQGTEAFF. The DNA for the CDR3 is TGCGCCAGCAGCCAAGGGCAGGGCACTGAAGCTTTCTTT.

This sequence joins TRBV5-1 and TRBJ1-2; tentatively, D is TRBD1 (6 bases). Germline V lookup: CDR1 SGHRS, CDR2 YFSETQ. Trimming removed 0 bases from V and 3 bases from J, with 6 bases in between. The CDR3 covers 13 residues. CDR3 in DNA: TGCGCCAGCAGCTTGGCAGGGGACTATGGCTACACCTTC. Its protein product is CASSLAGDYGYTF.